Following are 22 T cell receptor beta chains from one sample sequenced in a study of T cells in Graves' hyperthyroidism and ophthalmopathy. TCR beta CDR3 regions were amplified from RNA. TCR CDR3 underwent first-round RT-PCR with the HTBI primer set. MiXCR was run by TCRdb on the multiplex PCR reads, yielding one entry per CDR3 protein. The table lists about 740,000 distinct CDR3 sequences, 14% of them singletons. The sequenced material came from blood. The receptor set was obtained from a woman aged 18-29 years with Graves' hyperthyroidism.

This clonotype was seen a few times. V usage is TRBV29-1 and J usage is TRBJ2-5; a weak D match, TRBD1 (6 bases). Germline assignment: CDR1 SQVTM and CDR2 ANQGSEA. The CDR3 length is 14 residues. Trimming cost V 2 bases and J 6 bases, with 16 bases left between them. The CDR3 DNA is TGCAGCGTTGAATTCGTGACAGGTGGGCAGACCCAGTACTTC. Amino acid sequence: CSVEFVTGGQTQYF.

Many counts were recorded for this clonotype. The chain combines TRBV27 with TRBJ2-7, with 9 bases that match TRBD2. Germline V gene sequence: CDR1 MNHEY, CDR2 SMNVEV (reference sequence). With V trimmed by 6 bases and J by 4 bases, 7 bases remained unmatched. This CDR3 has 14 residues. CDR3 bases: TGTGCCAGCAGCTTGGCAGCGGGAGGATACGAGCAGTACTTC. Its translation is CASSLAAGGYEQYF.

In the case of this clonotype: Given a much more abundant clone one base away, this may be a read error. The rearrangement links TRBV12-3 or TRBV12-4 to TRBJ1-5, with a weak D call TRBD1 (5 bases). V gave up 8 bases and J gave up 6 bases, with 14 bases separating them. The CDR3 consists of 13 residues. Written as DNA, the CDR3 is TGTGCCAGCGGTTCGGCCGGGGGTCAGCCCCAGCATTTT. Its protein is CASGSAGGQPQHF.

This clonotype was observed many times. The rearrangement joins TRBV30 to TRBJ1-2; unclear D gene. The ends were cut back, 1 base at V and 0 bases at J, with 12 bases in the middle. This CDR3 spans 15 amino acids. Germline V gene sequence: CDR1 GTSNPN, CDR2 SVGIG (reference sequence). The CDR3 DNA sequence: TGTGCCTGGAGTGACTTTGGACTTCCTAACTATGGCTACACCTTC. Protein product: CAWSDFGLPNYGYTF.

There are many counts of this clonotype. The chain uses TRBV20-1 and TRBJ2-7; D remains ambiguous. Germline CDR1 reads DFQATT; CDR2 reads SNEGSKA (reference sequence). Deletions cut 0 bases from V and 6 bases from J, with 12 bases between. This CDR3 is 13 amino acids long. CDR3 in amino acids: CSARDLSLGEQYF. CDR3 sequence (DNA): TGCAGTGCTAGAGATTTGAGCCTCGGCGAGCAGTACTTC.

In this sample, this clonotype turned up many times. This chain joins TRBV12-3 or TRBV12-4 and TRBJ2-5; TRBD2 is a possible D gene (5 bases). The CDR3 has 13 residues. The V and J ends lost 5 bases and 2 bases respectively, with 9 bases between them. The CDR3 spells CASSKGGQETQYF. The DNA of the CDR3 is TGTGCCAGCAGTAAAGGAGGACAAGAGACCCAGTACTTC.

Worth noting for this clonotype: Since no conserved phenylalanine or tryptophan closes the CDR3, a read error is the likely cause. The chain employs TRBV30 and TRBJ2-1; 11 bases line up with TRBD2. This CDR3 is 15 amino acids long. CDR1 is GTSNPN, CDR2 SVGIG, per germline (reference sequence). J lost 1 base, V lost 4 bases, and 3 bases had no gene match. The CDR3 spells CAWKVAGGSYNEQFI. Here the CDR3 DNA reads TGTGCCTGGAAAGTAGCGGGAGGGTCCTACAATGAGCAGTTCATC.

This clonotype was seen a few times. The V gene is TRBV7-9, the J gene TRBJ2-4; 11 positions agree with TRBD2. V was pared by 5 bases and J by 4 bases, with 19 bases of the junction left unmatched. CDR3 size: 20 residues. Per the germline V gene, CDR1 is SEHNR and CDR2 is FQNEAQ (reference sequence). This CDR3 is CASSGTGLADSTLRKNIQYF. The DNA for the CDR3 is TGTGCCAGCAGCGGAACGGGACTAGCGGACTCCACCCTCCGAAAAAACATTCAGTACTTC.

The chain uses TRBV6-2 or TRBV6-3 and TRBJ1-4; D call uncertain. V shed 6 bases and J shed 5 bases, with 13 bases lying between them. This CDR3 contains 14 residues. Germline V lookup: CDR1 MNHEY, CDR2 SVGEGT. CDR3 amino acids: CASRTAYYNEKLFF. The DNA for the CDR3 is TGTGCCAGCAGAACAGCGTACTACAATGAAAAACTGTTTTTT.

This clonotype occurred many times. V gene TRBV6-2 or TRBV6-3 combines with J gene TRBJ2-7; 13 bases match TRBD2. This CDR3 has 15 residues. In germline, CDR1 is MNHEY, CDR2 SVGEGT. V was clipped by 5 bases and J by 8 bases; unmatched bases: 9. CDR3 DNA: TGTGCCAGCAGTCCCTCCGGACTAGCGGGAGTACAGCAGTACTTC. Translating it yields CASSPSGLAGVQQYF.

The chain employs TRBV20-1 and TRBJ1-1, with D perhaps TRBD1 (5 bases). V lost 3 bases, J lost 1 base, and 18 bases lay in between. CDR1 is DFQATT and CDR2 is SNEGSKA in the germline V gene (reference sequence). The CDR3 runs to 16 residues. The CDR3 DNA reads TGCAGTGCTAGTCGCAGGGAGCGCAGAGGGAACACTGAAGCTTTCTTT. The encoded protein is CSASRRERRGNTEAFF.

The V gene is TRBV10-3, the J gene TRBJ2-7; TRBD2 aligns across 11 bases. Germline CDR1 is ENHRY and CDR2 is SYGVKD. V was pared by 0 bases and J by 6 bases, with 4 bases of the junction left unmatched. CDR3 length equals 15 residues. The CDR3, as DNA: TGTGCCATCAGTGAGTCGAGTCTAGCGGGAGGCGAGCAGTACTTC. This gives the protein CAISESSLAGGEQYF.

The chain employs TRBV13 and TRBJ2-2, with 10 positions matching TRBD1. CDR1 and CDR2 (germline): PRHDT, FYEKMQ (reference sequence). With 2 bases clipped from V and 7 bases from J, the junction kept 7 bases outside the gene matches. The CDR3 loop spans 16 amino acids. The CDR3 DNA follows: TGTGCCAGCAGCTTAAGAGGGACAGGGGTTCACGGGGAGCTGTTTTTT. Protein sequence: CASSLRGTGVHGELFF.

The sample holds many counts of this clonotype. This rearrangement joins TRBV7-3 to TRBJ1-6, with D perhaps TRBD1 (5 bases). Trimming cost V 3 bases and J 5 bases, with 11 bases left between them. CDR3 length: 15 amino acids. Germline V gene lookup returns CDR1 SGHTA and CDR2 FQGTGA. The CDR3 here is CASSFAGTNNSPLHF. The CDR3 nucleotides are TGTGCCAGCAGCTTCGCAGGGACCAATAATTCACCCCTCCACTTT.

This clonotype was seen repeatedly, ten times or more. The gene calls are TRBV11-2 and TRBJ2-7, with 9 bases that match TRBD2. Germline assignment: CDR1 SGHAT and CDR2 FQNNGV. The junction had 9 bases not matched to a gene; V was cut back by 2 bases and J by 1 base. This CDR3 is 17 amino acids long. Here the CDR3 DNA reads TGTGCCAGCAGCTTATGGTTTTCTAGCGGGATATCCTACGAGCAGTACTTC. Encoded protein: CASSLWFSSGISYEQYF.

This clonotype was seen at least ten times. The CDR3 sequence: CASSFGQGSQPQHF. CDR3 nucleotide sequence: TGTGCCAGCAGTTTTGGACAGGGCAGCCAGCCCCAGCATTTT. This chain uses TRBV12-3 or TRBV12-4 with TRBJ1-5, with 8 nucleotides matching TRBD1. The V segment lost 3 bases and the J segment 7 bases; nucleotides outside the gene matches: 5. This CDR3 has 14 residues.

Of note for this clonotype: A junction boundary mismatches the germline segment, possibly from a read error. The CDR3 coding sequence is TGCAGTGCTAGCTCAGGGAACACTGAAGCTTCCTTT. Translation: CSASSGNTEASF. This rearrangement joins TRBV20-1 to TRBJ1-1; D is possibly TRBD1 (5 bases). Germline V gene data show CDR1 as DFQATT and CDR2 as SNEGSKA (reference sequence). This CDR3 is built from 12 residues.

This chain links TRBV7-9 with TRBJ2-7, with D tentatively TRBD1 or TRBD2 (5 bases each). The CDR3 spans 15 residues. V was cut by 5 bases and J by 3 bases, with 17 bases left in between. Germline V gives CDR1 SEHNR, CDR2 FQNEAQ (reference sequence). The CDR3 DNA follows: TGTGCCAGCAGCCCCTGGGACCTGGGGGACTACGAGCAGTACTTC. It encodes CASSPWDLGDYEQYF.

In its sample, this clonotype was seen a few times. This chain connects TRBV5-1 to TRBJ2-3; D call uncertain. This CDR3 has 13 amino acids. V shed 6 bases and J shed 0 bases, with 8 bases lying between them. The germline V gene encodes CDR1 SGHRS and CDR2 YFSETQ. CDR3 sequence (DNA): TGCGCCAGCAACACCCTTAGCACAGATACGCAGTATTTT. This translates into CASNTLSTDTQYF.

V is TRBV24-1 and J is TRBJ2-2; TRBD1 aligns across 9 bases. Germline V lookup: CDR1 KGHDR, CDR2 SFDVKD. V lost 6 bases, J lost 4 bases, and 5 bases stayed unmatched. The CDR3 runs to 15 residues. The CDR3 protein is CATSWGQGITGELFF. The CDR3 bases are TGTGCCACCAGTTGGGGACAGGGAATCACCGGGGAGCTGTTTTTT.

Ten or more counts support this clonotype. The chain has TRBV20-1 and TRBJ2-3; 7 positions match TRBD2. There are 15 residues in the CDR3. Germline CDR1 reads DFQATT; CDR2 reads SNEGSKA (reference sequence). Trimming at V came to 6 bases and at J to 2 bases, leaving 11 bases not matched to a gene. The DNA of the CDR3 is TGCAGTGCCCCCGGGGCTAGCGGAATCACAGATACGCAGTATTTT. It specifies CSAPGASGITDTQYF.

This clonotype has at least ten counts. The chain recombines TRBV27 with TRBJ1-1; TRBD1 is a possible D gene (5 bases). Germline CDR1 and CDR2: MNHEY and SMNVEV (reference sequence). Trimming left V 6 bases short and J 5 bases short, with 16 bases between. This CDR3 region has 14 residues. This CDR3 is CASSLILGRTEAFF. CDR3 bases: TGTGCCAGCAGCTTGATCTTGGGGCGGACTGAAGCTTTCTTT.